This paragraph reports one T cell receptor beta chain. Clones were sequenced by immunoSEQ multiplex PCR, and TCRdb holds only the in-frame ones, with some missing. The sample lists approximately 330,000 clones, roughly 90% occurring once. These data come from a study of blood T cell repertoires in COVID-19. Germline assignment: CDR1 SGDLS and CDR2 YYNGEE. The V and J ends lost 0 bases and 3 bases respectively, with 9 bases between them. The CDR3 is made up of 14 amino acids. Material: PBMCs or T cells enriched from blood (not recorded which). The chain joins TRBV9 to TRBJ1-2; D uncertain. The receptor comes from a woman in her 30s who had recovered from COVID-19. The chain's CDR3 is CASSVDPAYYGYTF. The DNA of the CDR3 is TGTGCCAGCAGCGTAGATCCAGCGTACTATGGCTACACCTTC.